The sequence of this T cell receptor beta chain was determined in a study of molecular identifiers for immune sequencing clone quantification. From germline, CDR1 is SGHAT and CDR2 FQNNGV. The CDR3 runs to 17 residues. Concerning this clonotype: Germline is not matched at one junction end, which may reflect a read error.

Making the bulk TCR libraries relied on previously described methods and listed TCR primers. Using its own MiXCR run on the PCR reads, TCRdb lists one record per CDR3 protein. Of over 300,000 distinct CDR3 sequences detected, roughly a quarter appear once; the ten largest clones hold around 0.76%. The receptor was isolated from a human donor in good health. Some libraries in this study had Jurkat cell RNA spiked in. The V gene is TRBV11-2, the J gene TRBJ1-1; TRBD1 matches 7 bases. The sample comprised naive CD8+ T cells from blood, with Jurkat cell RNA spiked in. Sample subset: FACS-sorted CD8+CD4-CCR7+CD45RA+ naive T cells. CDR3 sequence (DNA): TGTGCCAGCAGCTTAGATCACGGGGACAGCCGGCTCACTGATGCTTTCTTT. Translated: CASSLDHGDSRLTDAFF.